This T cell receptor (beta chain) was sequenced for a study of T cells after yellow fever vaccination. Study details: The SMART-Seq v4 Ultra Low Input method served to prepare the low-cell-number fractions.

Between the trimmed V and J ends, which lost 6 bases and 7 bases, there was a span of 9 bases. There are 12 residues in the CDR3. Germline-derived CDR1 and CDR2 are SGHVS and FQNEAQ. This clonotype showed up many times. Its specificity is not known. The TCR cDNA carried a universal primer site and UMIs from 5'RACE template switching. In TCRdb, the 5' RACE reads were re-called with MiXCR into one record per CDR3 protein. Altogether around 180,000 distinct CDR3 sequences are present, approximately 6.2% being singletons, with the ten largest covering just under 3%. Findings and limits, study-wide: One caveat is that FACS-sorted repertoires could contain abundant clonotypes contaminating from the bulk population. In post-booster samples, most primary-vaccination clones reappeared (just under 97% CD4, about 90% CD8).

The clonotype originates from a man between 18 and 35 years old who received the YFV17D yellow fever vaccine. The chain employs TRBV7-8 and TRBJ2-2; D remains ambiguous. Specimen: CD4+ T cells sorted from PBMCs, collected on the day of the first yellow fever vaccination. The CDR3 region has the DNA TGTGCCAGCAGTCACTGGGTCGGGGAGCTGTTTTTT. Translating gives CASSHWVGELFF.